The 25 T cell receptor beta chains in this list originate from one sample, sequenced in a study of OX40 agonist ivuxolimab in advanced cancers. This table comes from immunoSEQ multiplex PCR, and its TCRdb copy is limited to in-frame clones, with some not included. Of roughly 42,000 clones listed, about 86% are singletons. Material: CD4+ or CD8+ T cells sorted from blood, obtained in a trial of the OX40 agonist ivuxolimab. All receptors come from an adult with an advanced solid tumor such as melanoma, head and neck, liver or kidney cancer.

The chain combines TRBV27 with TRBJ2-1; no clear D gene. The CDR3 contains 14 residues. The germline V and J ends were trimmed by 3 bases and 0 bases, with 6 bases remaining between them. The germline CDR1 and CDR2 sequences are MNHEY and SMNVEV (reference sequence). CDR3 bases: TGTGCCAGCAGTTTGCTCCCCTCCTACAATGAGCAGTTCTTC. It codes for CASSLLPSYNEQFF.

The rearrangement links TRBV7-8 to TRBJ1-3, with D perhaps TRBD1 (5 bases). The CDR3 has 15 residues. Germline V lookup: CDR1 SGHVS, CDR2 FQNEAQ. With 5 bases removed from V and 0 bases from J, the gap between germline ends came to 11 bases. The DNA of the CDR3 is TGTGCCAGCAGCCCCCGGGACTACTCTGGAAACACCATATATTTT. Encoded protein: CASSPRDYSGNTIYF.

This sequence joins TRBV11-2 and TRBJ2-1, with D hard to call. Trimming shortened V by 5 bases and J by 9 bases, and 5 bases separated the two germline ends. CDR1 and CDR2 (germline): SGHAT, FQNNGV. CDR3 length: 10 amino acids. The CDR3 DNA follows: TGTGCCAGCAGCGACACTGAGCAGTTCTTC. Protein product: CASSDTEQFF.

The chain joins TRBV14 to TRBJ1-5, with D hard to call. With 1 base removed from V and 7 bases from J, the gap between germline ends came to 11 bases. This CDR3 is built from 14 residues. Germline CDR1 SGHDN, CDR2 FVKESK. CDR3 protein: CASSQAGIGQPQHF. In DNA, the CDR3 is TGTGCCAGCAGCCAAGCGGGGATAGGGCAGCCCCAGCATTTT.

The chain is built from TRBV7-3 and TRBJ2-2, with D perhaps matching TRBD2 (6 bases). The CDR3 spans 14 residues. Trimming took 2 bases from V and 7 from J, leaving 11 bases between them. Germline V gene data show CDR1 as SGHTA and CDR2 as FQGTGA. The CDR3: CASSLELAGGELFF. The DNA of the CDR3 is TGTGCCAGCAGCTTAGAACTAGCTGGCGGGGAGCTGTTTTTT.

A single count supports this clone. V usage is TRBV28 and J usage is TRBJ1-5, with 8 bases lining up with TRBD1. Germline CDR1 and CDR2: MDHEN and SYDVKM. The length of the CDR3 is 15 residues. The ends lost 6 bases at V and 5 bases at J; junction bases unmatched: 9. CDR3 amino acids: CASRVDRGEDQPQHF. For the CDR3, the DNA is TGTGCCAGCAGAGTAGACAGGGGTGAAGATCAGCCCCAGCATTTT.

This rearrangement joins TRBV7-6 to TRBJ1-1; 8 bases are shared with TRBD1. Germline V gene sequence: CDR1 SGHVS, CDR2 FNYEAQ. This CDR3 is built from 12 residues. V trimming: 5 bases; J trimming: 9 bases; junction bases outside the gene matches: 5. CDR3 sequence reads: CASSSDRGQAFF. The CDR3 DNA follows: TGTGCCAGCAGCAGCGACAGGGGCCAAGCTTTCTTT.

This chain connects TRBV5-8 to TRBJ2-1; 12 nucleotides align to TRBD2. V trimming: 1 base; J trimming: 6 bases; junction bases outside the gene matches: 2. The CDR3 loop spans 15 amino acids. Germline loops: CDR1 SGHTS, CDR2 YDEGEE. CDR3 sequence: CASSLTSGRINEQFF. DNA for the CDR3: TGTGCCAGCAGCTTGACTAGCGGGAGGATCAATGAGCAGTTCTTC.

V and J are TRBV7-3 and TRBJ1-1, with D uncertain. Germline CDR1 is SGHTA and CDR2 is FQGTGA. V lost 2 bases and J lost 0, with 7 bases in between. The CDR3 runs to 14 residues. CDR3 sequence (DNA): TGTGCCAGCAGCTTAGCCCCGATGAACACTGAAGCTTTCTTT. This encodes CASSLAPMNTEAFF.

CDR3 protein: CASSLGAGGNYEQYV. In nucleotides, the CDR3 is TGTGCCAGCAGCTTAGGGGCAGGGGGGAATTACGAGCAGTACGTC. This chain links TRBV11-2 with TRBJ2-7, with D maybe TRBD1 (7 bases). The CDR3 runs to 15 residues. V was clipped by 1 base and J by 4 bases, with 14 bases between them. Per the germline V gene, CDR1 is SGHAT and CDR2 is FQNNGV.

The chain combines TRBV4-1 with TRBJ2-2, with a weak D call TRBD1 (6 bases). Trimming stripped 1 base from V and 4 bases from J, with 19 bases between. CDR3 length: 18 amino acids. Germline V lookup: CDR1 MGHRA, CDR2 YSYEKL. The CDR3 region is CASSQVLDVGDTTGELFF. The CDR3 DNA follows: TGCGCCAGCAGCCAAGTATTGGACGTTGGGGACACCACCGGGGAGCTGTTTTTT.

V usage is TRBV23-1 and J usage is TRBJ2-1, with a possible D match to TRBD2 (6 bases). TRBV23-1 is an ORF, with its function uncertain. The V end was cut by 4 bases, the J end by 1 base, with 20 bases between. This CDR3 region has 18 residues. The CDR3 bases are TGCGCCAGCAGTCGCCCCGCGGGAACGGGGGAGTCCTACAATGAGCAGTTCTTC. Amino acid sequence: CASSRPAGTGESYNEQFF.

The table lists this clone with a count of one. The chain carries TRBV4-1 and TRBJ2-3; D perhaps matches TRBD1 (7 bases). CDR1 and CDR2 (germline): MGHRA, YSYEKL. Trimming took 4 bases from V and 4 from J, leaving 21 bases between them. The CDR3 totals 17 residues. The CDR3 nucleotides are TGCGCCAGCAGCCCAGGGGGTAAGCCGGGGGCCCCAGATACGCAGTATTTT. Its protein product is CASSPGGKPGAPDTQYF.

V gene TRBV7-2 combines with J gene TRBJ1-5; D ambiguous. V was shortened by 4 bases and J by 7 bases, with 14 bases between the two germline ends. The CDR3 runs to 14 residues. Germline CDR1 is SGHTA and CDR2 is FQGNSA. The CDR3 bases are TGTGCCAGCAGCTCAGAAATCTTGGGGCAGCCCCAGCATTTT. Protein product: CASSSEILGQPQHF.

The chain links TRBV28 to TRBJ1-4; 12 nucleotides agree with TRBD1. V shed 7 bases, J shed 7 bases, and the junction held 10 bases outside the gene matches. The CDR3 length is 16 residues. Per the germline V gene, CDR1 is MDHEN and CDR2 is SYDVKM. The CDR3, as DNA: TGTGCCAGCACCCACTCGGGACAGGGGGCGGGTGAAAAACTGTTTTTT. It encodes CASTHSGQGAGEKLFF.

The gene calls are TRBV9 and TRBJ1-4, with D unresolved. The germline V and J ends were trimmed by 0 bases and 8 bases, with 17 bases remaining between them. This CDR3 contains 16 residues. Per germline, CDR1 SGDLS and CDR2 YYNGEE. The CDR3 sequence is CASSVGSWASGEKLFF. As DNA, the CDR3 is TGTGCCAGCAGCGTAGGGTCCTGGGCTTCGGGGGAAAAACTGTTTTTT.

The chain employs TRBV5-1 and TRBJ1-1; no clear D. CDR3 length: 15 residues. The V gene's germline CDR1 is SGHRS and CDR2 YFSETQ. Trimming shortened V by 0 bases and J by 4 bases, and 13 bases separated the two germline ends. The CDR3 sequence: CASSLAPDGSTEAFF. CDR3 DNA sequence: TGCGCCAGCAGCTTGGCCCCCGACGGGTCCACTGAAGCTTTCTTT. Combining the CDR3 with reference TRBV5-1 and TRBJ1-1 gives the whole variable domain KAGVTQTPRYLIKTRGQQVTLSCSPISGHRSVSWYQQTPGQGLQFLFEYFSETQRNKGNFPGRFSGRQFSNSRSEMNVSTLELGDSALYLCASSLAPDGSTEAFFGQGTRLTVV.

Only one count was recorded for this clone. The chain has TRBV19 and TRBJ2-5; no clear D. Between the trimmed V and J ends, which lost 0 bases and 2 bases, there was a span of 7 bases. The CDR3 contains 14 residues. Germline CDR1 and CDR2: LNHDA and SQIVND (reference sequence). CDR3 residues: CASSIEGRQETQYF. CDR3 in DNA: TGTGCCAGTAGTATAGAAGGACGTCAAGAGACCCAGTACTTC. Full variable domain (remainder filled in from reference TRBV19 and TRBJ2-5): DGGITQSPKYLFRKEGQNVTLSCEQNLNHDAMYWYRQDPGQGLRLIYYSQIVNDFQKGDIAEGYSVSREKKESFPLTVTSAQKNPTAFYLCASSIEGRQETQYFGPGTRLLVL.

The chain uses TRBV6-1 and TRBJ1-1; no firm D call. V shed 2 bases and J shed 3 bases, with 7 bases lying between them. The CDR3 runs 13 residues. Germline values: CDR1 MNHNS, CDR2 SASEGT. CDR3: CASSELWYTEAFF. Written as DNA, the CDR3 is TGTGCCAGCAGTGAATTGTGGTACACTGAAGCTTTCTTT.

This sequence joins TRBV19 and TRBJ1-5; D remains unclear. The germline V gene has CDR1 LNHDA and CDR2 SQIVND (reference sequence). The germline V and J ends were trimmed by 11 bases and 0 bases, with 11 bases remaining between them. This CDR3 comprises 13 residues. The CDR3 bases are TGTGCCGCAACAAGGAATAGCAATCAGCCCCAGCATTTT. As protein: CAATRNSNQPQHF.

The chain's CDR3 is CASSLGGGEPEAFF. The CDR3 nucleotides are TGTGCCAGCAGTTTGGGGGGGGGAGAGCCTGAAGCTTTCTTT. J is TRBJ1-1 and V is TRBV6-5, with D possibly TRBD1 on 5 matching bases. CDR3 length: 14 amino acids. Trimming removed 4 bases from V and 6 bases from J, with 15 bases in between. Germline V gene data show CDR1 as MNHEY and CDR2 as SVGAGI.

The CDR3 DNA is TGTGCCAGCAGTGATTTTTGGGGGACGAACACCGGGGAGCTGTTTTTT. This codes for CASSDFWGTNTGELFF. The V gene is TRBV25-1, the J gene TRBJ2-2; D is possibly TRBD1 or TRBD2 (5 bases each). V was pared by 3 bases and J by 0 bases, with 11 bases between. Looked up from germline, CDR1 is MGHDK and CDR2 is SYGVNS. The CDR3 is 16 amino acids.

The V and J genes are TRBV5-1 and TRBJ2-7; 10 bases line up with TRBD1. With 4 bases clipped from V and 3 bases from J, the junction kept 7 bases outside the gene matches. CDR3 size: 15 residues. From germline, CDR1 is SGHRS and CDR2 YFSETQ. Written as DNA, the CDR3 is TGCGCCAGCAGCATCGCCAGGACAGGGGGCTACGAGCAGTACTTC. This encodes CASSIARTGGYEQYF.

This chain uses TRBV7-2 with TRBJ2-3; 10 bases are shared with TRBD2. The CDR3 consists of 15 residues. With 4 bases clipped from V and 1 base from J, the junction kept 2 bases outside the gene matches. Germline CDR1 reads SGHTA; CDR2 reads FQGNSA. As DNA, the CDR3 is TGTGCCAGCAGCTGGGGGACTAGCGGCACAGATACGCAGTATTTT. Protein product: CASSWGTSGTDTQYF.

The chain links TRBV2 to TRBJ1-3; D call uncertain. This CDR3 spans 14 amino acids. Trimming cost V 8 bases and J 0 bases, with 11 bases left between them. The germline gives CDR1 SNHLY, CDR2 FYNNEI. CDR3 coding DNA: TGTGCCAGCGGCAGAGGCGACTCTGGAAACACCATATATTTT. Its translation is CASGRGDSGNTIYF. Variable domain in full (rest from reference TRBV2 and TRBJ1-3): EPEVTQTPSHQVTQMGQEVILRCVPISNHLYFYWYRQILGQKVEFLVSFYNNEISEKSEIFDDQFSVERPDGSNFTLKIRSTKLEDSAMYFCASGRGDSGNTIYFGEGSWLTVV.